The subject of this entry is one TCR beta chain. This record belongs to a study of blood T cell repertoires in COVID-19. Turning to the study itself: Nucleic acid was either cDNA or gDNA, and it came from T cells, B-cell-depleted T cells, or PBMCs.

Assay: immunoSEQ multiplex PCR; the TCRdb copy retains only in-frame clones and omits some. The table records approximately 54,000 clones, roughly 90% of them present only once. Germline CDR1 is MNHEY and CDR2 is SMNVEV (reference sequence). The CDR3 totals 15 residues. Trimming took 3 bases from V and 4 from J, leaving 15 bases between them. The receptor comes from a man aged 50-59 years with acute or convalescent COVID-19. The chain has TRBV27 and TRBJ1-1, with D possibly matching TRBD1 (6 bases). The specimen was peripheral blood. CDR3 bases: TGTGCCAGCAGTTTGGGTACAGGGTCGGGCACTGAAGCTTTCTTT. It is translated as CASSLGTGSGTEAFF.